This T cell receptor beta chain was identified during a study of blood T cell repertoires in COVID-19 (dated by TCRdb to 2018 to 2020). Background for the entire study: Samples from collaborators originated in the United States, Italy and Spain and spanned both the acute and convalescent phases of COVID-19. Deeply sampled blood TCRbeta repertoires from subjects exposed to, actively infected with, or recovered from COVID-19 were included in the dataset. The material from the prospective study consisted of cDNA or gDNA derived from T cells, B-cell-depleted T cells, or PBMCs. A freely available public database, intended as a resource for researchers studying the immune response to SARS-CoV-2, is where the repertoires were released. Samples came from the ongoing ImmuneRACE study (first 160 participants) plus 1,254 subjects from 6 global collaborators. Where available, HLA class I and class II types were obtained from metadata supplied by the sample provider rather than from assay-based typing. A de-identified subject ID, COVID-19 status, age in years and sex were almost always included in the sample metadata.

Remarks on this clone: Its antigen remains unidentified. There are no base qualities to consult, and no much larger clone falls within one base.

Whole blood was collected in K2EDTA tubes by collaborating institutions according to the institutions' own protocols. For TCRbeta analysis, collaborator samples were shipped as frozen whole blood, as isolated PBMCs, or as DNA extracted from either sample type. The immunoSEQ Assay, a bias-controlled multiplex PCR, was used to amplify TCRbeta CDR3 regions from genomic DNA. The paper's processing steps were these. The number of nucleated cells in each sample was estimated by amplification of reference gene primers within the assay. Sequence reads were collapsed and filtered to measure the absolute abundance of every unique TCRbeta CDR3 rearrangement. For each sample, productive Simpson clonality was calculated as the square root of Simpson's diversity index across productive rearrangements. What TCRdb holds here is the immuneACCESS table cut down to in-frame rearrangements. Part of the clones is not present; checked against another copy, under half of the missing clones reflect an unresolved V gene, and the others are unexplained. Clonal size and the V and J genes are those of that table, whereas D and trimming came from the DNA. In all, the sample holds about 130,000 clones, and approximately 84% of those were seen once. The ten largest account for about a sixth of the sample.

V is cut by 4 bases and J by 2 bases, and the space between the germline ends is 13 bases. The CDR3 has 15 amino acids, counting the end cysteine and phenylalanine. The entry retains the CDR3 DNA only, 45 bases that are in frame from base 1. As encoded in the germline V gene (reference sequence), CDR1 is SGHNT while CDR2 is YYREEE. On the study overall, not on this receptor specifically: The amount of clinical and demographic metadata varied by source and participant and was provided uncurated.

This sequence uses TRBV5-4 and TRBJ1-5; the D segment cannot be called with confidence. The TCR comes from an elderly woman with acute or convalescent COVID-19. Material for sequencing was peripheral blood. In nucleotide form, the sequence is TGTGCCAGCAGCACCCCGGGTAGCGGCAATCAGCCCCAGCATTTT. Translated, this is CASSTPGSGNQPQHF.